These T cell receptor beta chains were read from a single sample in a study of blood T cell repertoires in COVID-19. Assay used: immunoSEQ multiplex PCR; TCRdb lists only in-frame clones, some missing. This sample carries around 400,000 clones, 87% of them seen once, and the ten largest clones take under 3%. Sequenced material: peripheral blood. The receptors originated from a woman aged 60-75 years with COVID-19, enrolled during active disease. The CDR3 runs from the conserved cysteine through the conserved F or W. A D gene is named only where the DNA matches it firmly. Size values are once, few and many counts, or a class for expanded clones, and some rows have none.

d_call	j_call	v_call	clone_size	cdr3_nt	cdr3_aa
NA	TRBJ2-1	TRBV6-2/TRBV6-3	NA	TGTGCCAGCAGTCCGTACAATGAGCAGTTCTTC	CASSPYNEQFF
NA	TRBJ2-1	TRBV24-1	NA	TGTGCCACCAGTAACACCTACAATGAGCAGTTCTTC	CATSNTYNEQFF
TRBD2	TRBJ2-4	TRBV3-1/TRBV3-2	NA	TGTGCCAGCAGCCAAGAGAGGACTAGCGGGCAAAACATTCAGTACTTC	CASSQERTSGQNIQYF
NA	TRBJ1-6	TRBV6-6	NA	TGTGCCAGCGCCCTAGGGACCGGGACAAGATCACCCCTCCACTTT	CASALGTGTRSPLHF
TRBD1	TRBJ2-7	TRBV6-1	NA	TGTGCCAGCAGTGAGAACAGGGGAGAGCAGTACTTC	CASSENRGEQYF
TRBD1	TRBJ1-1	TRBV7-9	NA	TGTGCCAGCAGCCCTCTACAGGGGGCAAGGACTGAAGCTTTCTTT	CASSPLQGARTEAFF
NA	TRBJ2-2	TRBV4-1	NA	TGCGCCAGCAGCCAAGAAGCAGGGGTGAACACCGGGGAGCTGTTTTTT	CASSQEAGVNTGELFF
NA	TRBJ1-1	TRBV27	NA	TGTGCCAGCAGTACCGCCGGAGCCATGAACACTGAAGCTTTCTTT	CASSTAGAMNTEAFF
NA	TRBJ1-4	TRBV11-1	NA	TGTGCCAGCAGCTACTCAGGGACAACTAATGAAAAACTGTTTTTT	CASSYSGTTNEKLFF
NA	TRBJ2-7	TRBV7-8	once	TGTGCCAGCAGCCCCTATTCCGGGACGGGAGCCTACGAGCAGTACTTC	CASSPYSGTGAYEQYF
NA	TRBJ2-3	TRBV19	NA	TGTGCCAGTGGGCGCGATACGCAGTATTTT	CASGRDTQYF
NA	TRBJ1-1	TRBV9	few	TGTGCCAGCAGCGTATATCTGAACACTGAAGCTTTCTTT	CASSVYLNTEAFF
NA	TRBJ2-7	TRBV5-1	once	TGCGCCAGCAGCCGGGGGATTGGCTCCTACGAGCAGTACTTC	CASSRGIGSYEQYF
TRBD2	TRBJ2-5	TRBV5-8	NA	TGTGCCAGCAGGGTGGGAGGCGGGGGGATTGAGACCCAGTACTTC	CASRVGGGGIETQYF
TRBD1	TRBJ1-1	TRBV4-1	NA	TGCGCCAGCAGCCGTCAACCGGGACAGGACACTGAAGCTTTCTTT	CASSRQPGQDTEAFF
NA	TRBJ1-1	TRBV19	NA	TGTGCCAGTATTCGACAGGAGAACACTGAAGCTTTCTTT	CASIRQENTEAFF
NA	TRBJ1-2	TRBV4-1	NA	TGCGCCAGCAGCCAAGTCCCGGGGGGTGGCTACACCTTC	CASSQVPGGGYTF
TRBD1	TRBJ2-7	TRBV15	NA	TGTGCCACCAGCACTGGACAGGGGCCCTACGAGCAGTACTTC	CATSTGQGPYEQYF
NA	TRBJ1-4	TRBV4-2	NA	TGTGCCAGCAGCCAAGAGAGGGACTGGAATGAAAAACTGTTTTTT	CASSQERDWNEKLFF
TRBD1	TRBJ1-1	TRBV29-1	NA	TGCAGCGTTGAAAGTCGGGGCAGGGGGCTCACTGAAGCTTTCTTT	CSVESRGRGLTEAFF
NA	TRBJ1-4	TRBV2	NA	TGTGCCAGCAATGGAGGACAGAATAATGAAAAACTGTTTTTT	CASNGGQNNEKLFF
NA	TRBJ1-5	TRBV19	NA	TGTGCCAGTAGTATAGGGAGACAGAATCAGCCCCAGCATTTT	CASSIGRQNQPQHF
NA	TRBJ1-4	TRBV11-2	NA	TGTGCCAGCAGCTTAGATTACAGAGTTAATGAAAAACTGTTTTTT	CASSLDYRVNEKLFF
TRBD1	TRBJ1-6	TRBV5-1	NA	TGCGCCAGCAGCCCGGACAGGGAACAACCCCTCCACTTT	CASSPDREQPLHF
NA	TRBJ2-1	TRBV7-2	few	TGTGCCAGCAGCTTGGGTGGGACTTTCTACAATGAGCAGTTCTTC	CASSLGGTFYNEQFF
NA	TRBJ1-4	TRBV9	NA	TGTGCCAGCAGCCCCCTGGGGGGGGCATCAACTAATGAAAAACTGTTTTTT	CASSPLGGASTNEKLFF
NA	TRBJ1-1	TRBV7-3	NA	TGTGCCAGCAGCTCCCAAATGACGGGCACTGAAGCTTTCTTT	CASSSQMTGTEAFF
TRBD1	TRBJ2-5	TRBV7-9	NA	TGTGCCAGCAGCTTAGGGGACAGGGGAGGACAAGAGACCCAGTACTTC	CASSLGDRGGQETQYF
NA	TRBJ2-1	TRBV11-2	NA	TGTGCCAGCAGCATCGTGGCGGCCTACAATGAGCAGTTCTTC	CASSIVAAYNEQFF
NA	TRBJ1-1	TRBV11-2	NA	TGTGCCAGCAGCTTATTACTTAGTACTGAAGCTTTCTTT	CASSLLLSTEAFF
NA	TRBJ2-5	TRBV9	NA	TGTGCCAGCAGTACTGCAGGGGACCCCCAAGAGACCCAGTACTTC	CASSTAGDPQETQYF
NA	TRBJ1-4	TRBV9	few	TGTGCCAGCAGCGGGGGTGAAGGGGTTAATGAAAAACTGTTTTTT	CASSGGEGVNEKLFF
NA	TRBJ1-1	TRBV28	NA	TGTGCCAGCAGTGCGGGGGGGGTCAGGGGCCTACCTATGAACACTGAAGCTTTCTTT	CASSAGGVRGLPMNTEAFF
NA	TRBJ2-2	TRBV30	NA	TGTGCCTGGAGTGGGACAGACCACACCGGGGAGCTGTTTTTT	CAWSGTDHTGELFF
NA	TRBJ2-2	TRBV11-2	NA	TGTGCCAGCAGCTGGGACATTCCGAACACCGGGGAGCTGTTTTTT	CASSWDIPNTGELFF
TRBD1	TRBJ1-1	TRBV7-3	NA	TGTGCCAGCAGCGAACAGGGGTCGAACACTGAAGCTTTCTTT	CASSEQGSNTEAFF
NA	TRBJ1-5	TRBV19	few	TGTGCCAGTAGTATGTCGGGGGGCAATCAGCCCCAGCATTTT	CASSMSGGNQPQHF
NA	TRBJ2-7	TRBV5-4	NA	TGTGCCAGCAAACGAGGCCAGGGGCCTTACGAGCAGTACTTC	CASKRGQGPYEQYF
NA	TRBJ1-2	TRBV12-3/TRBV12-4	NA	TGTGCCAGCAGTTACAGGAGAGGCTACACCTTC	CASSYRRGYTF
NA	TRBJ1-2	TRBV1	once	TGCACCAACGGGACTCCGGTGGGTGGCTACACCTTC	CTNGTPVGGYTF
NA	TRBJ2-2	TRBV2	NA	TGTGCCAGCAGTGTCCAGGGGTTAGGGACCGGGGAGCTGTTTTTT	CASSVQGLGTGELFF
NA	TRBJ1-1	TRBV7-3	NA	TGTGCCAGCAGCTTTTTGGGGGCAGGGAACACTGAAGCTTTCTTT	CASSFLGAGNTEAFF
NA	TRBJ1-2	TRBV18	NA	TGTGCCAGCTCACCAGGACAGACCAGCACCTATGGCTACACCTTC	CASSPGQTSTYGYTF
TRBD1	TRBJ1-2	TRBV15	NA	TGTGCCACCAGCGCCGGGACAGGGACCAACTATGGCTACACCTTC	CATSAGTGTNYGYTF
NA	TRBJ1-1	TRBV5-8	few	TGTGCCAGCAGCTTGGCGCGGGGGGATGCCGCTTTCTTT	CASSLARGDAAFF
TRBD1	TRBJ1-1	TRBV5-1	NA	TGCGCCAGCAGCTTGGGACAGGGGATGAGCACTGAAGCTTTCTTT	CASSLGQGMSTEAFF
NA	TRBJ1-1	TRBV11-2	NA	TGTGCCAGCAGCTTTTCTCAGACAGGCGGAGCTTTCTTT	CASSFSQTGGAFF
NA	TRBJ1-5	TRBV19	once	TGTGCCAGTAGCACACAGGGTAGCAATCAGCCCCAGCATTTT	CASSTQGSNQPQHF
NA	TRBJ1-1	TRBV29-1	NA	TGCAGCGTTCGAACCGGCGGCACTGAAGCTTTCTTT	CSVRTGGTEAFF
NA	TRBJ1-2	TRBV9	NA	TGTGCCAGCAGCAGATTGGACAGTGGGCCTGGAGGCTACACCTTC	CASSRLDSGPGGYTF
NA	TRBJ1-6	TRBV5-5	NA	TGTGCCAGCAGCTTTTCCGATGACACCTATAATTCACCCCTCCACTTT	CASSFSDDTYNSPLHF
NA	TRBJ2-7	TRBV9	NA	TGTGCCAGCAACCGAGAGGGCTACGAGCAGTACTTC	CASNREGYEQYF
NA	TRBJ2-3	TRBV19	NA	TGTGCCAGTAGTAATACCCCACAGGGCACAGATACGCAGTATTTT	CASSNTPQGTDTQYF